These 22 T cell receptor beta chains originate from one sample sequenced in a study of response to subunit inactivated influenza vaccine. Each CDR3 protein gets one entry after TCRdb re-called the RT-PCR reads with MiXCR. The sample carries hundreds of thousands of distinct CDR3 sequences, under 9% recorded once. Sequenced here: PBMCs from blood, sampled approximately 25 months after vaccination. These receptors were obtained from a man in his fifties or sixties who received an inactivated influenza vaccine.

The J gene is TRBJ2-1, the V gene TRBV4-2; no reliable D call. The CDR3 runs 15 residues. V was cut by 1 base and J by 5 bases, with 12 bases left in between. Germline lookup yields CDR1 LGHNA and CDR2 YNFKEQ. For the CDR3, the DNA is TGTGCCAGCAGCCAAGCATGGACCACTAACAATGAGCAGTTCTTC. This codes for CASSQAWTTNNEQFF.

This clonotype was observed a handful of times. V is TRBV5-1 and J is TRBJ2-1, with D possibly TRBD2 on 5 matching bases. Germline-derived CDR1 and CDR2 are SGHRS and YFSETQ. Trimming shortened V by 1 base and J by 4 bases, and 12 bases separated the two germline ends. The CDR3 loop spans 15 amino acids. CDR3 residues: CASSLTVGGYNEQFF. The CDR3 region has the DNA TGCGCCAGCAGCTTGACAGTGGGCGGGTACAATGAGCAGTTCTTC.

The V and J genes are TRBV10-3 and TRBJ2-4; D call uncertain. CDR1 ENHRY and CDR2 SYGVKD come from the germline V gene. The CDR3 has 16 residues. V lost 3 bases, J lost 0 bases, and 12 bases lay in between. The CDR3 sequence: CAISDAGLLAKNIQYF. In nucleotides, the CDR3 is TGTGCCATCAGTGATGCAGGCCTCCTAGCCAAAAACATTCAGTACTTC.

At least ten counts were recorded for this clonotype. The chain employs TRBV11-2 and TRBJ2-4; no definite D call. The germline V and J ends were trimmed by 5 bases and 7 bases, with 15 bases remaining between them. Germline lookup yields CDR1 SGHAT and CDR2 FQNNGV. This CDR3 is 14 amino acids long. CDR3 DNA: TGTGCCAGCAGCCCTCGGGCTACTCGGAACATTCAGTACTTC. Its translation: CASSPRATRNIQYF.

This clonotype showed up just a few times. The chain carries TRBV27 and TRBJ1-6; maybe TRBD1 (6 bases). Germline lookup yields CDR1 MNHEY and CDR2 SMNVEV (reference sequence). V lost 6 bases, J lost 5 bases, and 17 bases lay in between. The CDR3 has 16 residues. CDR3 sequence: CASRGAVTGNNSPLHF. Written as DNA, the CDR3 is TGTGCCAGCAGGGGGGCCGTTACTGGCAATAATTCACCCCTCCACTTT.

This chain joins TRBV7-7 and TRBJ2-1; 8 nucleotides match TRBD2. V shed 5 bases and J 4 bases; nucleotides not matched to a gene: 7. The CDR3 covers 15 residues. CDR1 is SSHAT and CDR2 is FNYEAQ in the germline V gene (reference sequence). CDR3 sequence: CASSPRVAGYNEQFF. CDR3 DNA: TGTGCCAGCAGCCCCCGGGTAGCGGGGTACAATGAGCAGTTCTTC.

The table lists this clonotype with a few counts. V and J are TRBV12-3 or TRBV12-4 and TRBJ2-7; D is perhaps TRBD1 (6 bases). This CDR3 region has 15 residues. V was clipped by 3 bases and J by 0 bases, with 12 bases between them. This CDR3 reads CASSFQQGGSYEQYF. CDR3 nucleotides: TGTGCCAGCAGTTTCCAACAGGGTGGCTCCTACGAGCAGTACTTC.

The chain is built from TRBV12-3 or TRBV12-4 and TRBJ1-1, with D possibly TRBD1 on 6 matching bases. V was trimmed by 4 bases and J by 2 bases, leaving 11 bases between them. The CDR3 covers 14 residues. The CDR3 protein is CASSSTTGNTEAFF. As DNA, the CDR3 is TGTGCCAGCAGTTCGACGACAGGTAACACTGAAGCTTTCTTT.

This clonotype was recorded many times. Written as DNA, the CDR3 is TGTGCCAGCACTACTTCCCGAGACGGATGGGGTAATTCACCCCTCCACTTT. Protein product: CASTTSRDGWGNSPLHF. V and J are TRBV6-2 or TRBV6-3 and TRBJ1-6, with no clear D. This CDR3 spans 17 amino acids. Trimming cost V 7 bases and J 6 bases, with 22 bases left between them. Germline CDR1 MNHEY, CDR2 SVGEGT.

This clonotype appeared a few times. This chain joins TRBV25-1 and TRBJ2-1; 7 bases match TRBD1. The CDR3 spans 15 residues. Unmatched junction bases numbered 9, after V lost 3 bases and J lost 7 bases. The germline gives CDR1 MGHDK, CDR2 SYGVNS. The CDR3 protein is CASSDRDRPLNEQFF. The CDR3 DNA reads as TGTGCCAGCAGTGACCGGGACAGACCTCTAAATGAGCAGTTCTTC. The full variable domain, completed using reference TRBV25-1 and TRBJ2-1, is EADIYQTPRYLVIGTGKKITLECSQTMGHDKMYWYQQDPGMELHLIHYSYGVNSTEKGDLSSESTVSRIRTEHFPLTLESARPSHTSQYLCASSDRDRPLNEQFFGPGTRLTVL.

The V and J genes are TRBV7-2 and TRBJ2-7; 9 nucleotides align to TRBD1. The CDR3 covers 14 residues. The germline CDR1 and CDR2 sequences are SGHTA and FQGNSA. Germline trimming cut 5 bases from V and 2 bases from J; bases unmatched to any gene: 4. CDR3: CASSKTGGPYEQYF. The CDR3 nucleotides read TGTGCCAGCAGCAAAACAGGGGGCCCCTACGAGCAGTACTTC.

Many counts were recorded for this clonotype. The rearrangement joins TRBV6-1 to TRBJ2-3; D is possibly TRBD1 (5 bases). V lost 6 bases and J lost 2, with 21 bases in between. This CDR3 comprises 17 residues. Germline V CDR1 and CDR2: MNHNS, SASEGT. The CDR3 spells CASRSLRTMRLTDTQYF. DNA of the CDR3: TGTGCCAGCAGAAGCCTCCGGACAATGCGACTCACAGATACGCAGTATTTT.

A few counts support this clonotype. The rearrangement links TRBV6-2 or TRBV6-3 to TRBJ1-1; possible D gene TRBD1, 5 bases. The CDR3 has 20 residues. V was pared by 4 bases and J by 6 bases, with 33 bases between. Germline V lookup: CDR1 MNHEY, CDR2 SVGEGT. Here the CDR3 DNA reads TGTGCCAGCAGTTTCGACAGCCGATCTTCAGTCCTATTGGTGGCGGCTGAAGCTTTCTTT. It is translated as CASSFDSRSSVLLVAAEAFF.

This clonotype occurred many times. This chain links TRBV5-1 with TRBJ2-1; D is possibly TRBD2 (6 bases). The CDR3 covers 14 residues. V was trimmed by 7 bases and J by 1 base, leaving 12 bases between them. Germline V gene lookup returns CDR1 SGHRS and CDR2 YFSETQ. CDR3 residues: CASARLASYNEQFF. DNA of the CDR3: TGCGCCAGCGCGCGCCTAGCGTCCTACAATGAGCAGTTCTTC.

This clonotype has more than one count but fewer than ten. V and J are TRBV27 and TRBJ2-3; the D is unclear. Trimming took 6 bases from V and 2 from J, leaving 15 bases between them. CDR1 MNHEY and CDR2 SMNVEV come from the germline V gene (reference sequence). The CDR3 consists of 15 residues. In DNA, the CDR3 is TGTGCCAGCAGCCTTACTGGCGCGGTCACAGATACGCAGTATTTT. This codes for CASSLTGAVTDTQYF.

This clonotype was found many times. The genes are TRBV7-9 and TRBJ2-7; the match to TRBD1 covers 9 bases. V lost 6 bases to trimming and J lost 2 bases; unmatched junction nucleotides: 5. The germline V gene has CDR1 SEHNR and CDR2 FQNEAQ (reference sequence). The CDR3 totals 14 residues. This CDR3 reads CASRSDRGAYEQYF. The CDR3 DNA is TGTGCCAGCAGGTCGGACAGGGGAGCCTACGAGCAGTACTTC.

This clonotype was picked up many times. The chain employs TRBV6-1 and TRBJ1-4; the D is unclear. The V gene lost 3 bases and the J gene lost 6 bases, with 8 bases spanning the gap. From germline, CDR1 is MNHNS and CDR2 SASEGT. This CDR3 region has 13 residues. The CDR3 coding sequence is TGTGCCAGCAGTGATCTCTCCGATGAAAAACTGTTTTTT. Its translation is CASSDLSDEKLFF.

This clonotype came up a few times. The chain links TRBV4-3 to TRBJ2-2; 9 nucleotides agree with TRBD1. The CDR3 covers 16 residues. V lost 1 base, J lost 7 bases, and 7 bases stayed unmatched. The germline CDR1 and CDR2 sequences are LGHNA and YSLEER. The CDR3 here is CASSQANRGRGGELFF. CDR3 bases: TGCGCCAGCAGCCAAGCAAACAGGGGGCGCGGCGGGGAGCTGTTTTTT.

The J gene is TRBJ2-3, the V gene TRBV24-1; unclear D gene. CDR1 and CDR2 from the germline V gene are KGHDR and SFDVKD. The germline V and J ends were trimmed by 4 bases and 3 bases, with 16 bases remaining between them. There are 16 residues in the CDR3. In DNA form, the CDR3 reads TGTGCCACCAGTGACCCCGGACGTCCCTCGACAGATACGCAGTATTTT. Translated: CATSDPGRPSTDTQYF.

This chain links TRBV24-1 with TRBJ2-1; no reliable D call. Trimming shortened V by 12 bases and J by 0 bases, and 14 bases separated the two germline ends. CDR3 size: 14 residues. The germline V gene has CDR1 KGHDR and CDR2 SFDVKD. CDR3: CAPQTRSSYNEQFF. In DNA form, the CDR3 reads TGTGCCCCACAGACTCGCAGCTCCTACAATGAGCAGTTCTTC.

This rearrangement joins TRBV7-2 to TRBJ2-5; D not resolved. The CDR3 has 13 amino acids. The germline V and J ends were trimmed by 1 base and 5 bases, with 8 bases remaining between them. In germline, CDR1 is SGHTA, CDR2 FQGNSA. The DNA for the CDR3 is TGTGCCAGCAGCTTAGGCCAAATGGAGACCCAGTACTTC. Translated: CASSLGQMETQYF.

This clonotype occurred many times. The V and J genes are TRBV20-1 and TRBJ2-7; TRBD2 might be the D (5 bases). With 0 bases removed from V and 3 bases from J, the gap between germline ends came to 12 bases. Germline lookup yields CDR1 DFQATT and CDR2 SNEGSKA (reference sequence). There are 14 residues in the CDR3. The CDR3 DNA follows: TGCAGTGCTAGAGATCGTAACGGGAACTACGAGCAGTACTTC. This translates into CSARDRNGNYEQYF.